The present T cell receptor beta chain was sequenced within a study of T cell responses to AZD1222 COVID-19 vaccine. Produced via immunoSEQ multiplex PCR; TCRdb's table is partial and in-frame only. The sample yields 110,000 to 150,000 clones, about 93% seen once. CDR3 size: 14 residues. V lost 0 bases and J 1 base, leaving 8 bases between the germline ends. Germline loops: CDR1 SGHDT, CDR2 YYEEEE. This chain links TRBV5-6 with TRBJ2-7, with TRBD1 as a possible D gene (5 bases). The material was peripheral blood, obtained on day 0 of AZD1222 vaccination. The receptor's source is an adult in good health. The CDR3 spells CASSLDYRSYEQYF. The CDR3 DNA reads TGTGCCAGCAGCTTGGATTACAGGTCCTACGAGCAGTACTTC. Full variable domain (missing parts from reference TRBV5-6 and TRBJ2-7): DAGVTQSPTHLIKTRGQQVTLRCSPKSGHDTVSWYQQALGQGPQFIFQYYEEEERQRGNFPDRFSGHQFPNYSSELNVNALLLGDSALYLCASSLDYRSYEQYFGPGTRLTVT.